There are a few counts of the clone carrying this T cell receptor (beta chain). The data were taken from a study of human T cells and chemical hapten exposure. Overall study context: For the roughly 25-week duration of the study, patients were given weekly doses of diphenylcyclopropenone on the scalp. The patients were mostly female; they had alopecia areata, totalis or universalis.

Trimming at V came to 4 bases and at J to 5 bases, leaving 8 bases not matched to a gene. This CDR3 region has 16 residues. CDR1 is SGHAT, CDR2 FQNNGV, per germline. Within the library, unique molecular identifiers were attached to each individual cDNA molecule. TCRdb ran MiXCR on the RACE reads and lists one entry per CDR3 protein. The table records tens of thousands of distinct CDR3 sequences, 13% of them present only once. The time point is: patch test 3, about 24 weeks after DPC sensitization. As to treatment: therapeutic diphenylcyclopropenone sensitization with weekly scalp DPC. The specimen comprised whole blood, sampled in connection with sensitization to the hapten diphenylcyclopropenone (DPC). This TCR came from a woman aged 50 to 60 with alopecia areata. Some clones in this sample may be carry-over from other donors' samples. The chain employs TRBV11-2 and TRBJ2-1; TRBD2 aligns across 10 bases. The CDR3 DNA reads as TGTGCCAGCAGCTCTCGGACTAGCGGTCTTAACAATGAGCAGTTCTTC. The encoded protein is CASSSRTSGLNNEQFF.